These 22 T cell receptor beta chains originate from one sample sequenced in a study of T-cell reconstitution after alpha-beta-depleted transplantation in children. Unique molecular identifiers were built into the TCRbeta library. TCRdb recomputed calls from the PCR reads with MiXCR, one row per CDR3 protein. Of roughly 400,000 distinct CDR3 sequences detected, roughly 20% appear once; the ten largest clones hold 3.5% to 4%. The sequences come from PBMCs from the stem cell graft donor, collected from the stem cell graft. The origin of the receptors is a human donor who donated a stem cell graft to a child with acute myeloid leukemia.

This chain uses TRBV12-3 or TRBV12-4 with TRBJ1-1; no definite D call. This CDR3 has 12 amino acids. Trimming stripped 5 bases from V and 8 bases from J, with 12 bases between. The CDR3 spells CASSQNRAEAFF. In nucleotides, the CDR3 is TGTGCCAGCAGTCAGAATCGGGCAGAAGCTTTCTTT.

This clonotype was observed at least ten times. The chain has TRBV20-1 and TRBJ2-7, with a tentative D call TRBD2 (5 bases). Trimming shortened V by 4 bases and J by 3 bases, and 13 bases separated the two germline ends. Germline V gene sequence: CDR1 DFQATT, CDR2 SNEGSKA (reference sequence). The CDR3 is 13 amino acids. The chain's CDR3 is CSATPGRLYEQYF. The CDR3 DNA follows: TGCAGTGCTACGCCGGGAAGACTCTACGAGCAGTACTTC.

The rearrangement links TRBV12-3 or TRBV12-4 to TRBJ1-1; the match to TRBD1 covers 7 bases. The V gene end was trimmed by 7 bases and the J gene end by 3 bases; junction bases not matched to a gene: 8. This CDR3 contains 14 residues. As DNA, the CDR3 is TGTGCCAGCAATCAGAGACAGGGTGACACTGAAGCTTTCTTT. This translates into CASNQRQGDTEAFF.

This clonotype appeared many times. The V gene is TRBV20-1, the J gene TRBJ2-7, with 8 bases that match TRBD1. The ends lost 1 base at V and 5 bases at J; junction bases unmatched: 7. Per the germline V gene, CDR1 is DFQATT and CDR2 is SNEGSKA (reference sequence). The CDR3 has 14 residues. CDR3 nucleotide sequence: TGCAGTGCTAGAGTCGGGACAGGACTGGACGAGCAGTACTTC. Protein sequence: CSARVGTGLDEQYF.

The chain recombines TRBV28 with TRBJ2-7; D is undetermined. V was cut by 3 bases and J by 9 bases, with 21 bases left in between. Germline V gene lookup returns CDR1 MDHEN and CDR2 SYDVKM. This CDR3 region has 15 residues. DNA of the CDR3: TGTGCCAGCAGTTTGCGTGATTTGTCTAAGCTTGGGCAGTACTTC. Protein sequence: CASSLRDLSKLGQYF.

The rearrangement uses TRBV12-3 or TRBV12-4 and TRBJ1-5; the D gene is possibly TRBD1 (5 bases). The CDR3 length is 15 residues. Between the trimmed V and J ends, which lost 4 bases and 4 bases, there was a span of 14 bases. The CDR3 loop is CASSSRRDDNQPQHF. The CDR3 nucleotides read TGTGCCAGCAGTTCCCGCAGGGACGATAATCAGCCCCAGCATTTT.

In its sample, this clonotype was seen many times. The V call is TRBV28, the J call TRBJ2-7; no firm D call. This CDR3 is built from 11 residues. Germline CDR1 MDHEN, CDR2 SYDVKM. V lost 6 bases to trimming and J lost 0 bases, with 3 bases between them. The chain's CDR3 is CASRSSYEQYF. CDR3 nucleotides: TGTGCCAGCAGGAGCTCCTACGAGCAGTACTTC.

A few counts support this clonotype. The rearrangement uses TRBV6-5 and TRBJ1-6; D uncertain. Germline CDR1 and CDR2: MNHEY and SVGAGI. The V and J ends lost 1 base and 5 bases respectively, with 15 bases between them. The CDR3 sequence is 17 residues long. The CDR3 sequence: CASSYLGTVTNNSPLHF. In nucleotides, the CDR3 is TGTGCCAGCAGTTACTTAGGAACAGTCACGAATAATTCACCCCTCCACTTT.

V gene TRBV4-3 combines with J gene TRBJ2-7; D gene uncertain. CDR3 length equals 14 residues. Germline V gene sequence: CDR1 LGHNA, CDR2 YSLEER. Trimming took 0 bases from V and 0 from J, leaving 6 bases between them. The CDR3 DNA follows: TGCGCCAGCAGCCAAGATTCAGCCTCCTACGAGCAGTACTTC. Translating gives CASSQDSASYEQYF.

Comments on this clonotype: This may be a read error, as it is one base from a much larger clone. The chain is built from TRBV7-9 and TRBJ2-1; D is undetermined. Germline values: CDR1 SEHNR, CDR2 FQNEAQ (reference sequence). The CDR3 extends over 12 amino acids. Trimming stripped 0 bases from V and 8 bases from J, with 5 bases between. CDR3 nucleotide sequence: TGTGCCAGCAGCTTAGCTTACGATGAGCAGTTCTTC. Its translation is CASSLAYDEQFF.

This clonotype was observed at least ten times. This chain connects TRBV20-1 to TRBJ1-3; no reliable D call. V lost 0 bases to trimming and J lost 3 bases, with 6 bases between them. From germline, CDR1 is DFQATT and CDR2 SNEGSKA (reference sequence). This CDR3 contains 13 residues. The CDR3 coding sequence is TGCAGTGCTAGAGATTGGGGTGGAAACACCATATATTTT. Residues: CSARDWGGNTIYF.

The rearrangement links TRBV7-2 to TRBJ2-1, with D perhaps given as TRBD1 or TRBD2 (5 bases each). Trimming cost V 5 bases and J 9 bases, with 20 bases left between them. The V gene's germline CDR1 is SGHTA and CDR2 FQGNSA. There are 15 residues in the CDR3. The DNA of the CDR3 is TGTGCCAGCAGCCCACTAGGGACCACTAGATCTGAGCAGTTCTTC. Protein product: CASSPLGTTRSEQFF.

The rearrangement joins TRBV10-3 to TRBJ2-2; D possibly matches TRBD1 or TRBD2 (5 bases each). Germline CDR1 and CDR2: ENHRY and SYGVKD. This CDR3 is built from 15 residues. V shed 0 bases and J shed 3 bases, with 8 bases lying between them. This CDR3 reads CAISESGVYTGELFF. The DNA of the CDR3 is TGTGCCATCAGTGAGTCGGGGGTGTACACCGGGGAGCTGTTTTTT.

The rearrangement joins TRBV28 to TRBJ1-4; D gene ambiguous. Trimming took off 5 bases at V and 8 bases at J, with 9 bases between the two ends. Germline CDR1 reads MDHEN; CDR2 reads SYDVKM. This CDR3 has 12 amino acids. The CDR3 nucleotides read TGTGCCAGCAGTCAGTTGAGAGAAAAACTGTTTTTT. This encodes CASSQLREKLFF.

At least ten counts were recorded for this clonotype. This sequence joins TRBV20-1 and TRBJ2-5; D unresolved. The CDR3 is 15 amino acids. The V end lost 3 bases, the J end lost 2 bases, and 16 bases lay between the germline ends. In germline, CDR1 is DFQATT, CDR2 SNEGSKA (reference sequence). CDR3 coding DNA: TGCAGTGCTAGTTCCCGATTGTGGGGACAAGAGACCCAGTACTTC. This codes for CSASSRLWGQETQYF.

There are many counts of this clonotype. V and J are TRBV5-1 and TRBJ2-3; D unclear. V was pared by 2 bases and J by 0 bases, with 10 bases between. Germline loops: CDR1 SGHRS, CDR2 YFSETQ. The CDR3 has 15 amino acids. The CDR3 nucleotides are TGCGCCAGCAGCTTAGAGTATCCGAGCACAGATACGCAGTATTTT. Translation gives CASSLEYPSTDTQYF.

This clonotype was counted ten times or more. The chain combines TRBV13 with TRBJ2-7; 9 bases fit TRBD2. CDR3 length: 15 residues. The germline V gene has CDR1 PRHDT and CDR2 FYEKMQ (reference sequence). Trimming cost V 2 bases and J 7 bases; bases outside gene matches: 9. CDR3 nucleotides: TGTGCCAGCAGCTTAACAGCGGGAGGACCGATGGAGCAGTACTTC. This translates into CASSLTAGGPMEQYF.

There are many counts of this clonotype. This chain uses TRBV28 with TRBJ2-1, with 13 bases aligning to TRBD2. The CDR3 totals 17 residues. The V and J ends lost 2 bases and 9 bases, in that order; junction bases with no gene match: 10. Germline V gene data show CDR1 as MDHEN and CDR2 as SYDVKM. The CDR3 loop reads CASSLPEILAGGPEQFF. CDR3 bases: TGTGCCAGCAGTTTACCCGAGATACTAGCGGGAGGGCCTGAGCAGTTCTTC.

The chain uses TRBV9 and TRBJ2-2; D is possibly TRBD1 (6 bases). The V end lost 0 bases, the J end lost 3 bases, and 12 bases lay between the germline ends. The CDR3 consists of 16 residues. Germline V lookup: CDR1 SGDLS, CDR2 YYNGEE. The CDR3 DNA reads TGTGCCAGCAGCGTAGACCCTACAGGGTACACCGGGGAGCTGTTTTTT. Residues: CASSVDPTGYTGELFF.

The V call is TRBV12-3 or TRBV12-4, the J call TRBJ1-1; D is unclear. This CDR3 region has 13 residues. V dropped 3 bases and J dropped 5 bases, with 10 bases sitting between them. CDR3 sequence reads: CASSLGIGTEAFF. CDR3 sequence (DNA): TGTGCCAGCAGTTTGGGAATAGGGACTGAAGCTTTCTTT.

This clonotype occurred a few times. The gene calls are TRBV20-1 and TRBJ2-7; the D gene is possibly TRBD2 (6 bases). V was shortened by 0 bases and J by 0 bases, with 12 bases between the two germline ends. The germline V gene has CDR1 DFQATT and CDR2 SNEGSKA (reference sequence). The CDR3 has 15 amino acids. CDR3 amino acids: CSARDGGKSSYEQYF. The CDR3 DNA follows: TGCAGTGCTAGAGACGGCGGGAAGAGCTCCTACGAGCAGTACTTC.

This clonotype showed up many times. This chain connects TRBV20-1 to TRBJ2-3; D uncertain. Germline CDR1 reads DFQATT; CDR2 reads SNEGSKA (reference sequence). This CDR3 is 11 amino acids long. Trimming removed 2 bases from V and 5 bases from J, with 5 bases in between. CDR3 sequence: CSARSGDTQYF. The CDR3, as DNA: TGCAGTGCTAGATCGGGAGATACGCAGTATTTT.